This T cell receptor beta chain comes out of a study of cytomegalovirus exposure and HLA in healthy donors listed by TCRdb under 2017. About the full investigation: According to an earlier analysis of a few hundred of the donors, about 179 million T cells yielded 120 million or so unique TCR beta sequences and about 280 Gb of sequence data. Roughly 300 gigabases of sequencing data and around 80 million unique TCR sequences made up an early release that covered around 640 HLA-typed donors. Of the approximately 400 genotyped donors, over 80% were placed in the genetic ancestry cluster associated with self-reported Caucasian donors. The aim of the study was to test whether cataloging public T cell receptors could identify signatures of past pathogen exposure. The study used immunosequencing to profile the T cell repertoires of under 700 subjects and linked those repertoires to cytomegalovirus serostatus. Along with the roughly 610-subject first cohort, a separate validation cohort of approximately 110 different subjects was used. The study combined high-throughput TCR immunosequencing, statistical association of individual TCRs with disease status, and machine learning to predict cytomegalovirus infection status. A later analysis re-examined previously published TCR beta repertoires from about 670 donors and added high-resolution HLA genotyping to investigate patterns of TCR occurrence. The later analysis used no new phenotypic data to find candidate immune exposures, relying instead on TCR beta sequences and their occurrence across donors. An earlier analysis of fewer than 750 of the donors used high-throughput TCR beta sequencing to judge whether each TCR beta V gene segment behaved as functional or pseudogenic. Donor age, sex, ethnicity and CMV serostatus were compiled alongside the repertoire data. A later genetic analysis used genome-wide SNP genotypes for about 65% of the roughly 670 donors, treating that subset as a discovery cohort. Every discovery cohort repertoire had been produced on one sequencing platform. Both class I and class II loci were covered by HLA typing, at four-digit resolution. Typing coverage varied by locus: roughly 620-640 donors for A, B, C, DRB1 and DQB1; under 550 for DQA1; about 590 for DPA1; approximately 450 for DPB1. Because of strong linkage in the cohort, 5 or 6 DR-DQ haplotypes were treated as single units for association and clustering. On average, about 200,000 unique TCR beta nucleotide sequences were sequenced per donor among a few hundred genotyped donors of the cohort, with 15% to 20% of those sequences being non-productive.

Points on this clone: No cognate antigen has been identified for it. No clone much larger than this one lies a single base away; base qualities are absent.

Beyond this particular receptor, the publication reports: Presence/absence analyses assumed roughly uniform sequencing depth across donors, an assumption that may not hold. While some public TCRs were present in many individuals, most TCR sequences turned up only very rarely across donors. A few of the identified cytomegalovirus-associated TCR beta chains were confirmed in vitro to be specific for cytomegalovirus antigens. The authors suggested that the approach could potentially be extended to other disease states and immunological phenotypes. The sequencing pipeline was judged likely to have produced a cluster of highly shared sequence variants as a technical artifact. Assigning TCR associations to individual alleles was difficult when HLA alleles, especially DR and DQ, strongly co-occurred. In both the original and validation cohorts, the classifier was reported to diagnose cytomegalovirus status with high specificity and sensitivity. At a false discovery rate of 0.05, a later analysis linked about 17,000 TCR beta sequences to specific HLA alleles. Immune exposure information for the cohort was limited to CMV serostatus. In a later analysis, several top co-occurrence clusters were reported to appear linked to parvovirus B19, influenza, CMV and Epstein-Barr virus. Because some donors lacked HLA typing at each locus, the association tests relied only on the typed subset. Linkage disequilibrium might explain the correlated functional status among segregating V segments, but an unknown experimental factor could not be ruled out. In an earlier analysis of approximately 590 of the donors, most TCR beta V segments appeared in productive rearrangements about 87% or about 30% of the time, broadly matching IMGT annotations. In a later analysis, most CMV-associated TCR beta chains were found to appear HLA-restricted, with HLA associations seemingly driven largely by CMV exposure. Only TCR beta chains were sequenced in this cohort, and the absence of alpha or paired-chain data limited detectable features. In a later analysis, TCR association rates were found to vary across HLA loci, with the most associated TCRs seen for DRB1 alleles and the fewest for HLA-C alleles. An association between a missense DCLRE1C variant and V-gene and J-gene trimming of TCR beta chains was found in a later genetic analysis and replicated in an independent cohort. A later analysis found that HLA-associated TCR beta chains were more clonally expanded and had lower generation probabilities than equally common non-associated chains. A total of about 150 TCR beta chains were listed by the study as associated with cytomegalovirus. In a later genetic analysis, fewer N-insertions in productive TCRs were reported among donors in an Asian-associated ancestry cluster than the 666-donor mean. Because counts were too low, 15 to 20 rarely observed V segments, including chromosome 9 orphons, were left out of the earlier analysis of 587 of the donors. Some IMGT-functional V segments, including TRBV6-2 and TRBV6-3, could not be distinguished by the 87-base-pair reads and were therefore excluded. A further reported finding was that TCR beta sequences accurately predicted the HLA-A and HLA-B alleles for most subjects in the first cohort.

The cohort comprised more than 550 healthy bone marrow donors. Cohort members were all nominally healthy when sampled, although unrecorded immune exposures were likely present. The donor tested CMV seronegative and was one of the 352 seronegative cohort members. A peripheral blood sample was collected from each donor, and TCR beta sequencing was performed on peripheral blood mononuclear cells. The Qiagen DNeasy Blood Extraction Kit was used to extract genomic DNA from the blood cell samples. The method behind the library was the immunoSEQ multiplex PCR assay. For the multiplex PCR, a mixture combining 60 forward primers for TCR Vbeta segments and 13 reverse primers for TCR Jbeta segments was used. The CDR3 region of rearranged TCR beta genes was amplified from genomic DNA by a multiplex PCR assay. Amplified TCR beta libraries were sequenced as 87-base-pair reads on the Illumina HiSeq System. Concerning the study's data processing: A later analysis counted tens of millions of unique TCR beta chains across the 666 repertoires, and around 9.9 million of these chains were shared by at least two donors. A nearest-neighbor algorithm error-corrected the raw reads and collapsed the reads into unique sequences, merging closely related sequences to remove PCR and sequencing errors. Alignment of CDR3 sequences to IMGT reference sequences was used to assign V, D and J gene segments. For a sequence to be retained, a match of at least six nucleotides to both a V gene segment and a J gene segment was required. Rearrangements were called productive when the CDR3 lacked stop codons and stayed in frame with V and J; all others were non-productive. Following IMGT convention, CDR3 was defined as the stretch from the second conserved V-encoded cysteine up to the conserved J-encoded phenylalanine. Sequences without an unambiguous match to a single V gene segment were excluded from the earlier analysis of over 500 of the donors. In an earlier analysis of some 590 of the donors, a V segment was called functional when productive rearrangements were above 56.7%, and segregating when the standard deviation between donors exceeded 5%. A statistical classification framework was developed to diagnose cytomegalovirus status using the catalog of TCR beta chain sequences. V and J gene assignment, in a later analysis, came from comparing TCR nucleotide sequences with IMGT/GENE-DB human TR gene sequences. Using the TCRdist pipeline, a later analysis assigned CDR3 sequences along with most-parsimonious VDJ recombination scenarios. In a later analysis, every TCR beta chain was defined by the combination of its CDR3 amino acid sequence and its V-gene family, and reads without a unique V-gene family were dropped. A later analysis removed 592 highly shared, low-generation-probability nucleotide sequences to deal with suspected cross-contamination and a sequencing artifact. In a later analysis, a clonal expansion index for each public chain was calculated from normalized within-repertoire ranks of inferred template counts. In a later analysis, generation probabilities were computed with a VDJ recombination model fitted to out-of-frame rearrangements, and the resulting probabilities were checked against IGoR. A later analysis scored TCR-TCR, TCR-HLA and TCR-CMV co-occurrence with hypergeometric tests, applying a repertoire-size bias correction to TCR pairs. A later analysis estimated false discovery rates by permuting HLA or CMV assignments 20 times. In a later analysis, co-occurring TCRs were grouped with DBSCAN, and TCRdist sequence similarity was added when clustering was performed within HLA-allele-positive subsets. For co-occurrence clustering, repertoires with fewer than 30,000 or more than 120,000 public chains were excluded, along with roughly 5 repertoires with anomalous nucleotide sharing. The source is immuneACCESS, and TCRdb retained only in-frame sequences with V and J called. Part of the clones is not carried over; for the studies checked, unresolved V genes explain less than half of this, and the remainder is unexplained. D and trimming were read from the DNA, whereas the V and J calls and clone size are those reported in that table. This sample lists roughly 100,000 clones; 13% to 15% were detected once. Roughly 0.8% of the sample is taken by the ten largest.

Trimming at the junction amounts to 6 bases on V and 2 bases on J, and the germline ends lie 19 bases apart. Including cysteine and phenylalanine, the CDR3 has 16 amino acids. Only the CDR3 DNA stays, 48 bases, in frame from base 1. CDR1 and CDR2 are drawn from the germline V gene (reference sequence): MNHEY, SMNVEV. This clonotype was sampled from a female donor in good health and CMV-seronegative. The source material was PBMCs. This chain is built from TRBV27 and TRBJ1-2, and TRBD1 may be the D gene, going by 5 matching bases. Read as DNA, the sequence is TGTGCCAGCAGCCCCCGGGGACTTTTTTTAAACTATGGCTACACCTTC. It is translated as CASSPRGLFLNYGYTF.